Below, 4 T cell receptor beta chains from the same sample are listed, as sequenced in a study of beta chain features in type 1 diabetes. Expressed TCRB transcripts were sequenced because the entire RNA isolate underwent reverse transcription. The assay was immunoSEQ multiplex PCR, and TCRdb's table has in-frame clones only and misses some. The table records 110,000 to 150,000 clones, about 9.1% of them present only once. The sequencing sample was made of central memory CD4+ T cells from blood. These receptors were collected from a woman between 35 and 50 years old in good health.

V gene TRBV11-2 combines with J gene TRBJ2-3; no definite D call. The CDR3 sequence is 13 residues long. Trimming stripped 0 bases from V and 9 bases from J, with 10 bases between. CDR1 is SGHAT and CDR2 is FQNNGV in the germline V gene. The CDR3 is CASSLEEKYTQYF. CDR3 bases: TGTGCCAGCAGCTTAGAGGAGAAGTACACGCAGTATTTT.

V and J are TRBV18 and TRBJ2-7; 9 bases map to TRBD1. The CDR3 spans 15 residues. V lost 4 bases and J lost 2; bases outside the gene matches: 6. Germline V gives CDR1 KGHSH, CDR2 LQKENI. The CDR3 reads CASSRMGQGPYEQYF. For the CDR3, the DNA is TGTGCCAGCTCACGGATGGGACAGGGCCCCTACGAGCAGTACTTC.

This sequence joins TRBV19 and TRBJ1-1; D is perhaps TRBD1 (5 bases). Germline loops: CDR1 LNHDA, CDR2 SQIVND (reference sequence). CDR3 length: 14 amino acids. The V end was cut by 1 base, the J end by 2 bases, with 8 bases between. The CDR3 region has the DNA TGTGCCAGTAGTATAGGGGGCAGCAACACTGAAGCTTTCTTT. This codes for CASSIGGSNTEAFF. The full variable domain, in which reference TRBV19 and TRBJ1-1 provide the parts outside the CDR3, is DGGITQSPKYLFRKEGQNVTLSCEQNLNHDAMYWYRQDPGQGLRLIYYSQIVNDFQKGDIAEGYSVSREKKESFPLTVTSAQKNPTAFYLCASSIGGSNTEAFFGQGTRLTVV.

The chain combines TRBV5-1 with TRBJ2-7; TRBD1 aligns across 10 bases. Looked up from germline, CDR1 is SGHRS and CDR2 is YFSETQ. Germline trimming cut 4 bases from V and 2 bases from J; bases unmatched to any gene: 3. The CDR3 has 14 residues. CDR3 loop: CASSAGQGPYEQYF. In DNA, the CDR3 is TGCGCCAGCAGCGCGGGACAGGGGCCCTACGAGCAGTACTTC.